The sequence of this TCR beta chain was determined in a study of blood T cells in healthy people across ages (dated by TCRdb to between 2014 and 2017). Some background on the complete study: In model experiments, template switching captured about one uniquely barcoded TCR beta cDNA molecule for every two T cells. To track age-related changes in TCR beta repertoire diversity, the study relied on deep sequencing normalized with unique cDNA molecular identifiers. Four age groups were formed from the donors: young (average about 17 years), middle-aged (around 37), aged (roughly 56) and long-lived (82). To avoid experimental bias, donors of different ages were spread randomly across the sequencing lanes. Using the same blood draw, the study looked at two additional independent replicas of 1 million unique cDNA reads for two donors, one aged 18 to 30 and the other aged 80 or older.

The CDR3 holds 15 amino acids from the cysteine to the phenylalanine. Of the read, only the CDR3 DNA is kept; its 45 bases are in frame from base 1. Germline trimming amounts to 5 bases on V and 1 base on J, with 8 as the count of junction bases outside the gene matches. The germline V gene (reference sequence) yields MNHNY for CDR1 and SVGAGI for CDR2. Libraries were built with 5' RACE. The sequencing machine was an Illumina HiSeq 2500. A second PCR of about 6 to 11 cycles was run with a J-beta primer mix and a sample-barcoded 5' primer. A template-switch 5' adaptor carrying 12 random nucleotides introduced a unique molecular identifier onto each TCR beta cDNA molecule. Each sample yielded at least 3 million CDR3-containing paired-end reads. First-strand cDNA was synthesized from all RNA with the Mint cDNA synthesis kit, primed by a TRBC-specific oligonucleotide. Following uracil-DNA glycosylase treatment, all cDNA underwent a first 18-cycle PCR with the universal primers M1SS and BC2_uni_R. From the authors' description of their analysis: Each sample was normalized by randomly selecting 1 million high-quality reads, each carrying a distinct molecular identifier. Instead of being binned into consensus sequences, reads that shared molecular identifiers were thrown out. MiTCR, with a Q25 quality threshold and the strictest error-elimination algorithm, was used for CDR3 identification, clonotype clustering and error correction. Lower-bound total TCR beta diversity was estimated with a nonparametric unseen species model using Euler transformation. The public sequencing data were trimmed at Q25 with fastp and processed into clonotypes with MiXCR by TCRdb, which kept only in-frame beta chains. Entries that share a CDR3 protein sequence are merged under the most common genes and DNA. TCRdb, not the original authors, processed these V and J calls. The sample yields 1.5 million to 2 million distinct CDR3 sequences; roughly 28% were counted once. The ten largest clones take up around 7.7% of the sample.

Study-level results and caveats: Observed TCR beta diversity per million T cells fell roughly linearly with age, and a significant reduction was already apparent by age roughly 40. There was a strong correlation between observed TCR beta diversity and the percentage of naive T cells measured by flow cytometry. Compared with the aged group, more naive CD4+ T cells, fewer expanded clones and increased TCR diversity were shown by the long-lived group, suggesting age selection. Donor CMV infection status was unknown, potentially confounding age-related changes in expanded clonotypes. Because profiling used bulk unsorted PBMCs, naive and antigen-experienced compartments could not be compared conclusively. Estimates of total diversity from one million sequenced T cells were regarded as lower bounds and underestimates.

Donors were under 40 systemically healthy Caucasian individuals from Russia aged 6 to 90 years. Approximately 10 milliliters of peripheral blood were collected from each donor into EDTA-treated Vacutainer tubes. PBMCs were isolated by Ficoll-Paque density-gradient centrifugation, with at least 6 million obtained per sample. Total RNA was extracted from PBMCs with Trizol reagent, with at least 5.5 micrograms obtained per sample. For every donor, flow cytometry on a PBMC aliquot measured the percentage of naive CD45RAhigh/CD27high T cells. Comments on this clonotype: It lacks a known antigen. No much larger clone is present one base from it, and per-base qualities are unavailable.

This clonotype was sampled from a woman aged 30 to 39 in good health. The rearranged chain carries TRBV6-6 and TRBJ2-7; 7 nucleotides in the junction match TRBD1. The material sequenced was blood. Read as DNA, the sequence is TGTGCCAGCAGTCGGCCGGGACAGCTTTCCTACGAGCAGTACTTC. Its protein product is CASSRPGQLSYEQYF.